This note documents a single T cell receptor (beta chain) sequence. Its cognate antigen is unknown. The data stem from a study of tumor and adjacent non-tumor tissue in lung cancer. TCRbeta libraries were built with three rounds of nested PCR, modified from ARM-PCR. TCRdb reprocessed the multiplex PCR reads with MiXCR, giving one entry per CDR3 protein. Of some 100,000 distinct CDR3 sequences in the sample, more than 80% are singletons; the top ten hold 30%. Germline V gene sequence: CDR1 SEHNR, CDR2 FQNEAQ (reference sequence). This CDR3 is built from 14 residues. The V gene lost 2 bases and the J gene lost 11 bases, with 18 bases spanning the gap. Study-wide results and limits: Tumor tissue had significantly higher TCR diversity than normal lung. Tumor TCR diversity, when higher, was linked to shorter survival.

RNA was extracted from bulk tissue without any cell sorting. More than 3 cm separated this lung sample from the edge of the tumor. Sequenced: distant non-tumor lung tissue. The source of this sequence is a man in his 60s with small cell lung cancer. The chain carries TRBV7-9 and TRBJ1-1; no definite D call. Written as DNA, the CDR3 is TGTGCCAGCAGCTTAATAGTCAAAGGGTCGACGGCTTTCTTT. Translated: CASSLIVKGSTAFF.